This T cell receptor (beta chain) was captured by sequencing in a study of tumor-infiltrating lymphocytes in primary liver carcinoma. A remark on this clonotype: This may be a read error, as it is one base from a much larger clone.

Germline V gene lookup returns CDR1 SGHRS and CDR2 YFSETQ. There are 15 residues in the CDR3. Co-extracting RNA and DNA was done with roughly 17-32 mg of unsorted bulk tissue as input. Researchers generated TCR beta cDNA from about 500 ng of total RNA, relying on a constant-region primer. Three nested multiplex PCR rounds, a slightly modified ARM-PCR, produced the libraries for TCR beta. TRBV1-TRBV30 forward primers paired with a C-beta reverse primer were used in the first two PCR rounds, which ran approximately 11 cycles each. TCRdb reanalysed the multiplex PCR reads using MiXCR and keeps one entry per CDR3 protein. The sample has 100,000 to 120,000 distinct CDR3 sequences; about four fifths are singletons.

This chain links TRBV5-1 with TRBJ2-7, with a possible D match to TRBD2 (6 bases). The TCR sequence derives from a man aged 40-50 years with primary liver carcinoma and hepatitis B virus infection. Sequenced material: liver tumor tissue from sampling region 3. Described subset: tumor region T3, left-lateral pole. As DNA, the CDR3 is TGCGCCGGCAGCACATCCGGGGGACGGTCCTACGACCAGTACTTC. Its translation: CAGSTSGGRSYDQYF.